What follows is one TCR beta chain and its context. The junction had 3 bases not matched to a gene; V was cut back by 4 bases and J by 5 bases. This CDR3 spans 14 amino acids. CDR1 and CDR2 from the germline V gene are SGHVS and FQNEAQ. Depths of 1 in 200,000 to 1 in 1 million T cells were the sequencing target. Profiling relied on immunoSEQ multiplex PCR, and the TCRdb table lists in-frame clones only, not all of them. The sample holds approximately 100,000 clones, 58% seen once. The sample comes from a study of cytotoxic CD8 clonotypes in ibrutinib-treated CLL. Study information: The subjects consisted of roughly twelve relapsed/refractory and 15 treatment-naive individuals, with 17 to 18 IGHV unmutated. Following treatment for a median roughly 12 months, range 6 to 36, response samples were then taken.

Libraries of TCR beta were made from 1.5 to 2.5 micrograms of genomic DNA that came from cryopreserved PBMCs. Specimen: PBMCs, collected after 24 months of ibrutinib treatment. The chain recombines TRBV7-8 with TRBJ1-2; TRBD1 agrees at 11 bases. This sequence was found in a human donor with chronic lymphocytic leukemia. The CDR3 DNA reads as TGTGCCAGCAGCTCCGGGACAGGGGGTTATGGCTACACCTTC. Residues: CASSSGTGGYGYTF. Combining the CDR3 with reference TRBV7-8 and TRBJ1-2 gives the whole variable domain GAGVSQSPRYKVAKRGQDVALRCDPISGHVSLFWYQQALGQGPEFLTYFQNEAQLDKSGLPSDRFFAERPEGSVSTLKIQRTQQEDSAVYLCASSSGTGGYGYTFGSGTRLTVV.